Given below is one TCR beta chain in context. Its specificity is unknown. The table came from immunoSEQ multiplex PCR; TCRdb's copy has only in-frame clones and leaves some out. The sample yields about 74,000 clones, less than 90% seen once. This CDR3 is built from 15 residues. Germline V gene data show CDR1 as LGHNA and CDR2 as YSLEER. The V gene end was trimmed by 3 bases and the J gene end by 7 bases; junction bases not matched to a gene: 6. This specimen comes from a study of OX40 agonist ivuxolimab in advanced cancers. Study-wide context: A diagnosis of hepatocellular carcinoma, melanoma, renal cell or head and neck cancer was present in dose-escalation patients. Mean age around 60 years, range about 20 to 79; 82.7% male. Prior checkpoint blockade (anti-PD-1, anti-PD-L1 or anti-CTLA-4) was permitted; 40% had it.

Findings and limits, study-wide: The CD4+ and CD8+ T cells in the blood had expanded clonally by week 6 at 0.1 to 3.0 mg/kg.

This rearrangement joins TRBV4-3 to TRBJ1-6; TRBD1 matches 7 bases. The sequenced sample was CD4+ or CD8+ T cells sorted from blood, obtained in a trial of the OX40 agonist ivuxolimab. This receptor was identified in an adult with an advanced solid tumor such as melanoma, head and neck, liver or kidney cancer. The CDR3 loop is CASSQKTGDNSPLHF. CDR3 in DNA: TGCGCCAGCAGCCAGAAAACAGGGGACAATTCACCCCTCCACTTT.